This TCR beta chain was documented in a study of blood T cell repertoires in COVID-19. Libraries were prepared by immunoSEQ multiplex PCR; TCRdb keeps only in-frame clonotypes and omits some of them. Of about 220,000 clones listed, around 84% are singletons. The CDR3 totals 13 residues. Germline-derived CDR1 and CDR2 are LNHDA and SQIVND (reference sequence). Trimming stripped 5 bases from V and 0 bases from J, with 8 bases between. The chain uses TRBV19 and TRBJ2-7; a possible D gene is TRBD2 (6 bases). The receptor was derived from a man between 50 and 59 years old who had recovered from COVID-19. The sequencing sample was made of peripheral blood. CDR3: CASSPDYSYEQYF. CDR3 nucleotides: TGTGCCAGTAGTCCGGACTACTCCTACGAGCAGTACTTC.